This TCR beta chain was found in a study of CXCR3-negative and CXCR3-positive naive CD8 T cells. The study, taken as a whole, reports: Memory cells showed distinct TRBV-TRBJ patterns, while the two naive subsets matched. Higher TRB CDR3 hydrophobicity marked CXCR3-positive naive cells relative to CXCR3-negative naive cells.

Triplicate sorts, around 300,000 cells apiece, were made for each CD8+ T cell subset. Preparation of TRB cDNA libraries relied on 5' RACE carrying UMI labels. No DNA is given; TCRdb re-called the 5' RACE reads and lists each CDR3 protein once. The specimen's table records over 150,000 distinct CDR3 sequences. Concerning this clonotype: Its specificity is unknown.

This TCR came from a human donor in good health. Some clones in this sample may be carry-over from other donors' samples. The source material was naive CXCR3+ CD8+ T cells from blood. Subset noted: CD45RO-CCR7+CD27+CD95- naive CD8+ T cells expressing CXCR3 (TNR3+).

This CDR3 is CASSYPGAAYEQYF. This chain links TRBV28 with TRBJ2-7; absent DNA, TCRdb's TRBD1 call cannot be checked. Per the germline V gene, CDR1 is MDHEN and CDR2 is SYDVKM. This CDR3 has 14 residues.